This T cell receptor beta chain emerged from a study of CD8 T cells in ankylosing spondylitis. Study-level points and caveats: There was a TCR beta motif, made of eight highly homologous variants, that appeared characteristic of ankylosing spondylitis blood. Reportedly, matched ankylosing spondylitis synovial fluid was significantly enriched for disease-linked clones.

This clonotype came up many times. As yet, its antigen is unknown. The V gene's germline CDR1 is SQVTM and CDR2 ANQGSEA. There are 11 residues in the CDR3. Trimming cost V 3 bases and J 5 bases, with 5 bases left between them. As the method for making TCR beta libraries, quantitative 5'-RACE with molecular barcodes was used. Each CDR3 protein is one row after TCRdb ran MiXCR on the 5' RACE reads. Here the sample spans about 270,000 distinct CDR3 sequences, roughly 32% being singletons. Sequenced: blood, either unsorted or a sorted T cell fraction (not recorded which). This chain connects TRBV29-1 to TRBJ2-1, with D unclear. The clonotype was recovered from a male donor with ankylosing spondylitis or in good health (not recorded which). This CDR3 reads CSVEPNNEQFF. CDR3 coding DNA: TGCAGCGTTGAGCCCAACAATGAGCAGTTCTTC.